The present entry profiles one T cell receptor (beta chain) with its context. V shed 1 base and J shed 1 base, with 10 bases lying between them. The CDR3 is 15 residues long. Germline CDR1 LGHNA, CDR2 YNFKEQ. Assay used: immunoSEQ multiplex PCR; TCRdb lists only in-frame clones, some missing. This table has 150,000 to 190,000 clones, around four fifths appearing once. The sample comes from a study of blood T cell repertoires in COVID-19. The wider study: Collection of acute and convalescent COVID-19 samples took place in the United States, Italy and Spain. Nucleic acid was either cDNA or gDNA, and it came from T cells, B-cell-depleted T cells, or PBMCs.

Ages ranged from about 18 to 89 years, with residence in under 25 US areas. Clinical history reported by participants formed the basis on which cohorts were assigned. The rearrangement joins TRBV4-2 to TRBJ1-2, with a weak D call TRBD1 (6 bases). The receptor comes from a man over 45 who had recovered from COVID-19. Material for sequencing was PBMCs or T cells enriched from blood (not recorded which). The CDR3 sequence: CASSQVGTSNYGYTF. In DNA, the CDR3 is TGTGCCAGCAGCCAAGTTGGGACAAGTAACTATGGCTACACCTTC.